The source of this TCR beta chain is a study of CD8 T cells in ankylosing spondylitis. Overall study findings and caveats: A TCR beta motif made of fewer than ten highly homologous variants seemed typical of ankylosing spondylitis blood. Existing reports had already noted some motif variants in reactive arthritis synovial fluid and blood.

This clonotype was observed a single time. Its target is unknown. CDR1 and CDR2 (germline): SNHLY, FYNNEI. CDR3 length: 15 residues. V was clipped by 2 bases and J by 2 bases, with 13 bases between them. MiXCR, run by TCRdb on the 5' RACE reads, gives a single entry per CDR3 protein. The sample shows around 770,000 distinct CDR3 sequences, approximately 10% of them seen only once. The sequence was collected from a male donor with ankylosing spondylitis. The chain uses TRBV2 and TRBJ2-7; D perhaps matches TRBD1 (5 bases). The sequenced material came from blood, either unsorted or a sorted T cell fraction (not recorded which). The CDR3 loop is CASSETGPATYEQYF. Here the CDR3 DNA reads TGTGCCAGCAGTGAAACAGGCCCGGCGACCTACGAGCAGTACTTC.